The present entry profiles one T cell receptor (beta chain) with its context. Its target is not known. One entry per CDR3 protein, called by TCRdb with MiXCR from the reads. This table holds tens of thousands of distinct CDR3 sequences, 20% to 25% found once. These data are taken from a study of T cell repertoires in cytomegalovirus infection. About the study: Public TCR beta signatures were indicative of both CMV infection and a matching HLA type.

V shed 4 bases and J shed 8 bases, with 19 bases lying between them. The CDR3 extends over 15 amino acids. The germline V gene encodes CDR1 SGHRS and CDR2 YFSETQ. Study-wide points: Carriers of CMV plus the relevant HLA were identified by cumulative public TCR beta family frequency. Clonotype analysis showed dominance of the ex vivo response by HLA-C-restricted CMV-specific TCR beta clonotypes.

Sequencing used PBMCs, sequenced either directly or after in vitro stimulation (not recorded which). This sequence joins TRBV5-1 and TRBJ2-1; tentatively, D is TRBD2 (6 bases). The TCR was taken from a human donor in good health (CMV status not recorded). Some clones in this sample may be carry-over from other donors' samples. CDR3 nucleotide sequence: TGCGCCAGCAGCACCGGGAATTCTAGGGAGGATGAGCAGTTCTTC. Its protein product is CASSTGNSREDEQFF.